The 27 T cell receptor beta chains below were found in one sample sequenced in a study of T cell repertoires in aging, cancer and after chemotherapy. TCR beta rearrangements were amplified from peripheral blood genomic DNA. TRB rearrangements spanning V, D and J were amplified using mixed TRB-A/B primers. TCRdb re-analysed the multiplex PCR reads in MiXCR, keeping a single row per CDR3 protein. In the table there are 4,500 or so distinct CDR3 sequences, under 35% of which are singletons. Sequences were obtained from blood. Receptors originate from a human donor in good health.

This rearrangement joins TRBV5-6 to TRBJ2-7, with TRBD1 matching 10 bases. This CDR3 is 16 amino acids long. The germline V gene has CDR1 SGHDT and CDR2 YYEEEE. V shed 1 base, J shed 5 bases, and the junction held 9 bases outside the gene matches. The CDR3: CASSLFATGGDDEQYF. The CDR3 DNA sequence: TGTGCCAGCAGCTTGTTTGCGACAGGGGGCGACGACGAGCAGTACTTC.

On this clonotype: The junction shows a germline mismatch at one end, possibly a read error. Here the CDR3 DNA reads TGCGCCAGCAGCCAACAGGGCGGCCAGCCCCAGCATTTT. It translates to CASSQQGGQPQHF. V and J are TRBV4-2 and TRBJ1-5, with D possibly being TRBD1 (6 bases). Germline CDR1 is LGHNA and CDR2 is YNFKEQ. The CDR3 contains 13 residues.

With respect to this clonotype: This may be a read error: a much more frequent sequence differs by one nucleotide. The chain employs TRBV5-6 and TRBJ2-3, with D perhaps TRBD1 (5 bases). The germline V gene encodes CDR1 SGHDT and CDR2 YYEEEE. This CDR3 contains 16 residues. Trimming left V 2 bases short and J 3 bases short, with 16 bases between. For the CDR3, the DNA is TGTGCCAGCAGCTTTGGAGACAGCCTACCAACAGATACGCAGTATTTT. It is translated as CASSFGDSLPTDTQYF.

V usage is TRBV6-5 and J usage is TRBJ2-1; D is uncertain. Germline V CDR1 and CDR2: MNHEY, SVGAGI. The V end was cut by 6 bases, the J end by 6 bases, with 21 bases between. The CDR3 spans 16 residues. CDR3: CASSDGTASIGNEQFF. Written as DNA, the CDR3 is TGTGCCAGCAGCGATGGTACTGCGTCCATCGGCAATGAGCAGTTCTTC.

This clonotype is deemed hyperexpanded. The V call is TRBV12-3 or TRBV12-4, the J call TRBJ2-6, with D possibly being TRBD2 (5 bases). The CDR3 covers 19 residues. V shed 3 bases and J shed 0 bases, with 18 bases lying between them. Here the CDR3 reads CASSFAPGVDLSGANVLTF. CDR3 in DNA: TGTGCCAGCAGTTTTGCCCCCGGGGTGGACCTCTCTGGGGCCAACGTCCTGACTTTC.

By frequency in the sample, this clonotype is large. This chain links TRBV12-3 or TRBV12-4 with TRBJ1-4; no definite D call. The CDR3 runs to 15 residues. Trimming shortened V by 3 bases and J by 5 bases, and 13 bases separated the two germline ends. Written as DNA, the CDR3 is TGTGCCAGCAGTTTCTCCGACGAAACAAATGAAAAACTGTTTTTT. Its translation: CASSFSDETNEKLFF.

This clonotype was counted only a few times. The chain has TRBV12-3 or TRBV12-4 and TRBJ2-6; perhaps TRBD1 as D (6 bases). V lost 3 bases and J lost 0, with 18 bases in between. The CDR3 is 19 amino acids. Here the CDR3 reads CASSLGSGVDLSGANVLTF. CDR3 coding DNA: TGTGCCAGCAGTTTGGGATCAGGGGTGGACCTCTCTGGGGCCAACGTCCTGACTTTC.

The chain couples TRBV19 to TRBJ1-1; weak D call: TRBD1 (6 bases). Trimming cost V 7 bases and J 2 bases, with 17 bases left between them. CDR3 length: 15 amino acids. CDR1 is LNHDA, CDR2 SQIVND, per germline (reference sequence). As DNA, the CDR3 is TGTGCCAGTAATCAACCGGGACACCATAACACTGAAGCTTTCTTT. It is translated as CASNQPGHHNTEAFF.

The CDR3 coding sequence is TGTGCCAGCAGTCGGGACAGGGGAATAACAGATACGCAGTATTTT. Protein sequence: CASSRDRGITDTQYF. The J gene is TRBJ2-3, the V gene TRBV12-3 or TRBV12-4; 10 nucleotides line up with TRBD1. Losses at the gene ends were 5 bases for V and 3 bases for J; bases not matched to a gene: 5. The CDR3 runs 15 residues.

The chain couples TRBV6-5 to TRBJ2-1; TRBD2 agrees at 11 bases. Trimming took 2 bases from V and 3 from J; bases not matched to a gene: 3. The CDR3 has 16 residues. CDR1 and CDR2 from the germline V gene are MNHEY and SVGAGI. The CDR3 here is CASSYAGTSGYNEQFF. CDR3 bases: TGTGCCAGCAGTTACGCTGGGACTAGCGGCTACAATGAGCAGTTCTTC.

This clonotype is termed medium-sized (0.01 to 0.1%). The chain carries TRBV6-5 and TRBJ1-2; the match to TRBD1 covers 8 bases. There are 14 residues in the CDR3. V lost 5 bases, J lost 8 bases, and 10 bases stayed unmatched. The germline gives CDR1 MNHEY, CDR2 SVGAGI. CDR3 sequence: CASSDRGTDGGYTF. CDR3 DNA: TGTGCCAGCAGTGACAGGGGCACAGACGGCGGCTACACCTTC.

This clonotype came up a few times. This chain links TRBV21-1 with TRBJ2-5. TRBV21-1 is given as a pseudogene. This CDR3 comprises 10 residues. CDR3 nucleotides: TGTGCCAGCAGCAAAGAGACCCAGTACTTC. This gives the protein CASSKETQYF.

Judged by abundance, this clonotype is medium-sized (0.01 to 0.1%). The chain employs TRBV6-5 and TRBJ2-3, with D maybe TRBD1 (5 bases). Germline CDR1 MNHEY, CDR2 SVGAGI. With 8 bases removed from V and 1 base from J, the gap between germline ends came to 13 bases. The CDR3 is made up of 14 amino acids. In DNA, the CDR3 is TGTGCCAGCGGTAAAGGGGTTGGCACAGATACGCAGTATTTT. Residues: CASGKGVGTDTQYF.

By share of the sample, this clonotype is medium-sized. J is TRBJ1-6 and V is TRBV19, with 9 bases matching TRBD1. The CDR3 totals 14 residues. Looked up from germline, CDR1 is LNHDA and CDR2 is SQIVND (reference sequence). V lost 8 bases to trimming and J lost 11 bases; unmatched junction nucleotides: 10. The CDR3 DNA reads TGTGCCAGTTCCGGGACAGGGATGAAGGCACCCCTCCACTTT. It codes for CASSGTGMKAPLHF.

This clonotype has a handful of counts. The chain employs TRBV30 and TRBJ1-1; no reliable D call. The germline CDR1 and CDR2 sequences are GTSNPN and SVGIG (reference sequence). V was pared by 1 base and J by 2 bases, with 14 bases between. This CDR3 region has 15 residues. CDR3 nucleotide sequence: TGTGCCTGGAGTGCCCGGGGTGCTGTCAACACTGAAGCTTTCTTT. It is translated as CAWSARGAVNTEAFF.

This clonotype is medium-sized. This sequence joins TRBV19 and TRBJ1-1; unclear D gene. Germline values: CDR1 LNHDA, CDR2 SQIVND (reference sequence). The CDR3 has 13 residues. V lost 3 bases to trimming and J lost 1 base, with 6 bases between them. Here the CDR3 reads CASSIGGNTEAFF. The CDR3 DNA sequence: TGTGCCAGTAGTATCGGTGGGAACACTGAAGCTTTCTTT. Supplemented by reference TRBV19 and TRBJ1-1, the full variable domain reads DGGITQSPKYLFRKEGQNVTLSCEQNLNHDAMYWYRQDPGQGLRLIYYSQIVNDFQKGDIAEGYSVSREKKESFPLTVTSAQKNPTAFYLCASSIGGNTEAFFGQGTRLTVV.

This chain connects TRBV7-9 to TRBJ1-1; a possible D gene is TRBD1 (6 bases). Deletions cut 4 bases from V and 7 bases from J, with 16 bases between. CDR3 length equals 14 residues. Germline V gives CDR1 SEHNR, CDR2 FQNEAQ (reference sequence). The CDR3, as DNA: TGTGCCAGCAGCTCTACTACGGGACATAATGAAGCTTTCTTT. The encoded protein is CASSSTTGHNEAFF.

This clonotype was seen more than once but under ten times. The rearrangement joins TRBV7-9 to TRBJ2-3; D gene ambiguous. Per germline, CDR1 SEHNR and CDR2 FQNEAQ (reference sequence). Trimming shortened V by 1 base and J by 4 bases, and 12 bases separated the two germline ends. The CDR3 extends over 15 amino acids. Here the CDR3 DNA reads TGTGCCAGCAGCTTAGGCTGGGCCGGAGCAGATACGCAGTATTTT. Its translation is CASSLGWAGADTQYF.

Turning to this clonotype: A much larger clone lies one base from this, so it may be a read error. The chain is built from TRBV15 and TRBJ2-3, with D possibly being TRBD1 or TRBD2 (7 bases each). Trimming stripped 1 base from V and 9 bases from J, with 17 bases between. Germline-derived CDR1 and CDR2 are LNHNV and YYDKDF (reference sequence). The CDR3 loop spans 15 amino acids. This chain's CDR3 is CATSRGGGGRGTQYF. Written as DNA, the CDR3 is TGTGCCACCAGCAGAGGAGGGGGCGGGAGAGGGACGCAGTATTTT.

This clonotype has a handful of counts. The genes are TRBV11-2 and TRBJ2-5; possibly TRBD2 for D (6 bases). The CDR3 has 13 residues. In germline, CDR1 is SGHAT, CDR2 FQNNGV. Trimming took off 5 bases at V and 4 bases at J, with 11 bases between the two ends. CDR3 residues: CASSLGRGETQYF. CDR3 DNA sequence: TGTGCCAGCAGCCTAGGGCGGGGAGAGACCCAGTACTTC.

In this sample, this clonotype turned up a few times. The chain has TRBV6-1 and TRBJ2-3; D remains ambiguous. Germline CDR1 MNHNS, CDR2 SASEGT. The CDR3 contains 16 residues. The V end lost 2 bases, the J end lost 0 bases, and 12 bases lay between the germline ends. DNA of the CDR3: TGTGCCAGCAGTGAAAATCCGGGTATGAGCACAGATACGCAGTATTTT. This translates into CASSENPGMSTDTQYF.

This clonotype turned up a few times. The CDR3, as DNA: TGTGCCTGGAGTGTAAAGGGGCAGTATGAAAAACTGTTTTTT. Protein product: CAWSVKGQYEKLFF. This chain connects TRBV30 to TRBJ1-4, with D perhaps matching TRBD1 (5 bases). Trimming cost V 0 bases and J 6 bases, with 11 bases left between them. This CDR3 is 14 amino acids long. Germline CDR1 is GTSNPN and CDR2 is SVGIG (reference sequence).

This clonotype was seen a few times. V usage is TRBV10-3 and J usage is TRBJ1-4; TRBD1 is a possible D gene (5 bases). The CDR3 extends over 15 amino acids. CDR1 is ENHRY, CDR2 SYGVKD, per germline. V was trimmed by 8 bases and J by 3 bases, leaving 16 bases between them. This chain's CDR3 is CAIGTRGGSNEKLFF. The CDR3 DNA reads as TGTGCCATCGGAACTCGGGGCGGATCTAATGAAAAACTGTTTTTT.

By proportion, this clonotype is medium-sized. The rearrangement joins TRBV27 to TRBJ2-6, with D perhaps matching TRBD1 (5 bases). Deletions cut 1 base from V and 3 bases from J, with 28 bases between. The germline V gene encodes CDR1 MNHEY and CDR2 SMNVEV (reference sequence). CDR3 length: 22 amino acids. CDR3 region: CASSLFSIRVGREGSGANVLTF. The CDR3 DNA is TGTGCCAGCAGTTTATTTTCAATTAGGGTGGGCAGGGAAGGAAGTGGGGCCAACGTCCTGACTTTC.

The chain employs TRBV20-1 and TRBJ1-1, with TRBD1 as a possible D gene (6 bases). With 6 bases removed from V and 5 bases from J, the gap between germline ends came to 16 bases. Germline V CDR1 and CDR2: DFQATT, SNEGSKA (reference sequence). This CDR3 is 13 amino acids long. CDR3 sequence (DNA): TGCAGTGCAAGACAGGCGTGGGTGACTGAAGCTTTCTTT. Translated, it gives CSARQAWVTEAFF.

As to this clonotype: A junction end diverges from the germline sequence, so it may reflect a read error. The V call is TRBV12-3 or TRBV12-4, the J call TRBJ2-1; 11 bases align to TRBD1. This CDR3 has 15 residues. CDR3 DNA: TGTGCCAGCAGCTTAGGGACAGGGGGTTACAATGAGCAGTTCTTC. Protein sequence: CASSLGTGGYNEQFF.

This clonotype is labeled as medium-sized. The chain has TRBV2 and TRBJ2-3; maybe TRBD2 (6 bases). V gave up 8 bases and J gave up 9 bases, with 12 bases separating them. This CDR3 comprises 11 residues. Germline V gene sequence: CDR1 SNHLY, CDR2 FYNNEI. The CDR3 region is CASPRGSTQYF. The DNA of the CDR3 is TGTGCCAGCCCGCGGGGCTCAACGCAGTATTTT. Full variable domain (remainder filled in from reference TRBV2 and TRBJ2-3): EPEVTQTPSHQVTQMGQEVILRCVPISNHLYFYWYRQILGQKVEFLVSFYNNEISEKSEIFDDQFSVERPDGSNFTLKIRSTKLEDSAMYFCASPRGSTQYFGPGTRLTVL.